The 5 T cell receptor beta chains below were found in one sample sequenced in a study of blood T cell repertoires in COVID-19. TCRdb's copy holds only in-frame clones and misses some; the assay was immunoSEQ multiplex PCR. The sample records roughly 100,000 clones, about four fifths being singletons. Sequenced material: peripheral blood. The receptor set was obtained from a man between 65 and 85 years old with active or convalescent COVID-19.

The chain is built from TRBV7-2 and TRBJ1-5; no clear D gene. Looked up from germline, CDR1 is SGHTA and CDR2 is FQGNSA. This CDR3 is 14 amino acids long. Trimming took off 1 base at V and 4 bases at J, with 8 bases between the two ends. The CDR3 loop is CASSLGSGNQPQHF. The DNA for the CDR3 is TGTGCCAGCAGCTTAGGGAGTGGGAATCAGCCCCAGCATTTT. The full variable domain, in which reference TRBV7-2 and TRBJ1-5 provide the parts outside the CDR3, is GAGVSQSPSNKVTEKGKDVELRCDPISGHTALYWYRQSLGQGLEFLIYFQGNSAPDKSGLPSDRFSAERTGGSVSTLTIQRTQQEDSAVYLCASSLGSGNQPQHFGDGTRLSIL.

CDR3 DNA: TGTGCCAGCTCATCCCGACTAGCGGGGGGGCAAGATACGCAGTATTTT. Its protein is CASSSRLAGGQDTQYF. The chain recombines TRBV18 with TRBJ2-3; the match to TRBD2 covers 14 bases. The CDR3 length is 16 residues. In germline, CDR1 is KGHSH, CDR2 LQKENI. Trimming took 5 bases from V and 5 from J; bases not matched to a gene: 6.

The CDR3 spells CASSRTGGNYGYTF. CDR3 sequence (DNA): TGTGCCAGCAGCCGGACAGGGGGAAACTATGGCTACACCTTC. The chain links TRBV6-6 to TRBJ1-2; 10 nucleotides agree with TRBD1. The J segment lost 2 bases and the V segment lost 6 bases, leaving 3 bases of the junction unmatched. The CDR3 is 14 residues long. Germline-derived CDR1 and CDR2 are MNHNY and SVGAGI (reference sequence).

V gene TRBV5-1 combines with J gene TRBJ1-4; TRBD1 is a possible D gene (5 bases). Trimming took off 0 bases at V and 13 bases at J, with 19 bases between the two ends. Germline-derived CDR1 and CDR2 are SGHRS and YFSETQ. The CDR3 is 15 residues long. The CDR3: CASSLDNRQGDVLFF. CDR3 in DNA: TGCGCCAGCAGCTTGGACAACAGGCAGGGTGACGTACTGTTTTTT.

The rearrangement links TRBV18 to TRBJ1-1; 10 positions agree with TRBD1. The trim removed 6 bases at V and 1 base at J, leaving 5 bases unmatched. The CDR3 has 15 residues. Germline V CDR1 and CDR2: KGHSH, LQKENI. DNA for the CDR3: TGTGCCAGCTCGCGGGACAGGGGACGGAACACTGAAGCTTTCTTT. This gives the protein CASSRDRGRNTEAFF.